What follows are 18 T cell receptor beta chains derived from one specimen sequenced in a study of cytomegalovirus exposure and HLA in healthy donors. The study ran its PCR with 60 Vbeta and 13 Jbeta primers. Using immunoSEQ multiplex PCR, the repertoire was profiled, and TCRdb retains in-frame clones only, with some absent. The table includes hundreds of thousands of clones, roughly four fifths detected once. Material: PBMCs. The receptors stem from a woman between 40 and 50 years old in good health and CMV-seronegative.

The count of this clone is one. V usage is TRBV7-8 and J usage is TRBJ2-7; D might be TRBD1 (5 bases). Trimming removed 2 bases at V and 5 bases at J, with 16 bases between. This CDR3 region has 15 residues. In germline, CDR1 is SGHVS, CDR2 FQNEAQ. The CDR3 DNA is TGTGCCAGCAGCTTACACAGGACCGGTCCCCACGAGCAGTACTTC. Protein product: CASSLHRTGPHEQYF.

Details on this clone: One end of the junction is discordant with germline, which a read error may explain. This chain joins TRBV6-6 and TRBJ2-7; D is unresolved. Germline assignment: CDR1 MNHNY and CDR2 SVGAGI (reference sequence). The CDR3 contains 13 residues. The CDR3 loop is CASSYGQSYEQHF. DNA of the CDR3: TGTGCCAGCAGTTACGGGCAGTCCTACGAGCAGCACTTC.

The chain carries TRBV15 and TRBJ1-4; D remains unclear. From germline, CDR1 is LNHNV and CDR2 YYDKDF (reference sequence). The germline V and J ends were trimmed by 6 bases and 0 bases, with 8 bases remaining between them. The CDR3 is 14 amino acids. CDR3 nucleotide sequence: TGTGCCACCAGGGGCTATGCAACTAATGAAAAACTGTTTTTT. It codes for CATRGYATNEKLFF.

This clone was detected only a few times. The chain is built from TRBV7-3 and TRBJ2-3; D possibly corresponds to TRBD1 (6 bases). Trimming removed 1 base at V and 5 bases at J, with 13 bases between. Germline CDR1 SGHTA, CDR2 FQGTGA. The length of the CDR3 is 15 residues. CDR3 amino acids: CASSLISGGRDTQYF. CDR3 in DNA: TGTGCCAGCAGCTTAATTAGTGGGGGCAGAGATACGCAGTATTTT.

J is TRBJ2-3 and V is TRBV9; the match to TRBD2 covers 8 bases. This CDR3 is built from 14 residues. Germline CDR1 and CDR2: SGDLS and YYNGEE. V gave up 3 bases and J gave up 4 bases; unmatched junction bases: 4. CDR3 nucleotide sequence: TGTGCCAGCAGCGGGACGGGGGGGCCAGATACGCAGTATTTT. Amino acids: CASSGTGGPDTQYF.

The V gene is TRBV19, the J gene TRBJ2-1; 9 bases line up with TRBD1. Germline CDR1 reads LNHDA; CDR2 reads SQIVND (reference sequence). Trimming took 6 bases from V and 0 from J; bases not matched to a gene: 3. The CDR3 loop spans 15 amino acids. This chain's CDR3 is CASRADRGSYNEQFF. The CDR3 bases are TGTGCCAGTAGGGCGGACAGGGGCTCCTACAATGAGCAGTTCTTC.

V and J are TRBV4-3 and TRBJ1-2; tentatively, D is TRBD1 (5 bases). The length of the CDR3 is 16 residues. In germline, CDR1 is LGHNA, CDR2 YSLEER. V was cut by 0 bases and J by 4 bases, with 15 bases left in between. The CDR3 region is CASSQDRQGGAYGYTF. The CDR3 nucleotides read TGCGCCAGCAGCCAAGATAGGCAGGGAGGCGCCTATGGCTACACCTTC.

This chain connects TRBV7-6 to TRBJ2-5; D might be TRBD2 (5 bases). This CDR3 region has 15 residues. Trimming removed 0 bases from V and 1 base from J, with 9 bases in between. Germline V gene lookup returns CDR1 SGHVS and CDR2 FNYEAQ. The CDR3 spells CASSLAAGSQETQYF. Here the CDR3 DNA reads TGTGCCAGCAGCTTAGCGGCGGGCTCCCAAGAGACCCAGTACTTC.

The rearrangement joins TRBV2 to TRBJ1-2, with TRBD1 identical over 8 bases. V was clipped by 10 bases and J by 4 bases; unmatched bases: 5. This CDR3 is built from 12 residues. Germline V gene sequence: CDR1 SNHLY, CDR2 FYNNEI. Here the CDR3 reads CANPGTGYGYTF. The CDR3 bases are TGTGCCAACCCCGGGACAGGCTATGGCTACACCTTC.

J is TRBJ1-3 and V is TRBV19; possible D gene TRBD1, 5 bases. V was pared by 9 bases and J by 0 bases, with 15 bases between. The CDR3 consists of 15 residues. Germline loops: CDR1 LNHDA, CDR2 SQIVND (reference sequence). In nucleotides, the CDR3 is TGTGCCAGCGCGGTATCCAGGGACTCTGGAAACACCATATATTTT. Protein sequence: CASAVSRDSGNTIYF. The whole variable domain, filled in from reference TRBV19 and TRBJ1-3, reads DGGITQSPKYLFRKEGQNVTLSCEQNLNHDAMYWYRQDPGQGLRLIYYSQIVNDFQKGDIAEGYSVSREKKESFPLTVTSAQKNPTAFYLCASAVSRDSGNTIYFGEGSWLTVV.

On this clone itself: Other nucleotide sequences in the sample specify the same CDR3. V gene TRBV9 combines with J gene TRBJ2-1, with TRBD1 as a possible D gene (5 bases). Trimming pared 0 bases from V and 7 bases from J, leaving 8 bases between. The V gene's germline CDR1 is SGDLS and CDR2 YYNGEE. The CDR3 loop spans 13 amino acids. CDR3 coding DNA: TGTGCCAGCAGCGTAGGTTCAGGGAATGAGCAGTTCTTC. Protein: CASSVGSGNEQFF.

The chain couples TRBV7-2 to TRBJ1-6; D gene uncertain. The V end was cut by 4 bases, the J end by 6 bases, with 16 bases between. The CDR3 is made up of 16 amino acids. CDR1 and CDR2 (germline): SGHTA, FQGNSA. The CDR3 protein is CASSYMRAAFNSPLHF. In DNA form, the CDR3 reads TGTGCCAGCAGCTATATGCGGGCCGCCTTTAATTCACCCCTCCACTTT.

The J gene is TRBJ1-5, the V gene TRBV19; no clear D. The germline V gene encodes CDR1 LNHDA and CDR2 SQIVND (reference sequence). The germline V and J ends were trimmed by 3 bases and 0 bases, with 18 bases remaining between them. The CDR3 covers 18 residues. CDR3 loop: CASSIGLGYRDSNQPQHF. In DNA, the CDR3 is TGTGCCAGTAGTATCGGTTTAGGTTACAGAGATAGCAATCAGCCCCAGCATTTT.

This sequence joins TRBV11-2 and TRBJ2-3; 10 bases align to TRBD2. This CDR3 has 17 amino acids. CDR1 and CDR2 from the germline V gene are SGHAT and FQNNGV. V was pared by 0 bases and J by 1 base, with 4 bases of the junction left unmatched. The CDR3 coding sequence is TGTGCCAGCAGCTTAGAGGGGCTAGCGGGGGGCACAGATACGCAGTATTTT. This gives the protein CASSLEGLAGGTDTQYF.

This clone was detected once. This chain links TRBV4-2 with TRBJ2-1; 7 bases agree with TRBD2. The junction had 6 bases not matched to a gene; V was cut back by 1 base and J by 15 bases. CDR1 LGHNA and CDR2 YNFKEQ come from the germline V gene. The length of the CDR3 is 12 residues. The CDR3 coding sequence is TGTGCCAGCAGCCAAGGAGAAGGACTAGGGTTCTTC. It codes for CASSQGEGLGFF.

CDR3 coding DNA: TGTGCCTGGAGTGCCGACAACGCGGGAACCTACGAGCAGTACTTC. Encoded protein: CAWSADNAGTYEQYF. This chain connects TRBV30 to TRBJ2-7; D possibly corresponds to TRBD2 (6 bases). The germline V gene has CDR1 GTSNPN and CDR2 SVGIG (reference sequence). CDR3 length equals 15 residues. V was pared by 1 base and J by 2 bases, with 15 bases between.

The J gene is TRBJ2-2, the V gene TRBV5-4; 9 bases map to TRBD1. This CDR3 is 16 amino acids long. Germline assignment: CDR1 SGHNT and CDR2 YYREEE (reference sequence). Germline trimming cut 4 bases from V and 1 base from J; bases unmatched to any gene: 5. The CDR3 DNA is TGTGCCAGCAGCACAGGGACAGGGCAGAACACCGGGGAGCTGTTTTTT. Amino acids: CASSTGTGQNTGELFF.

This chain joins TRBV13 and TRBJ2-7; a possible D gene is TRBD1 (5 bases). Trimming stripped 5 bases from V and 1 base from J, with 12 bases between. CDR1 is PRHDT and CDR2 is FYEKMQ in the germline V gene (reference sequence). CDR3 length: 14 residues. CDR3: CASSPRVESYEQYF. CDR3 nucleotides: TGTGCCAGCAGCCCCAGGGTGGAGTCCTACGAGCAGTACTTC.